The 25 T cell receptor beta chains in this list originate from one sample, sequenced in a study of blood T cell repertoires in COVID-19. The repertoire was sequenced with immunoSEQ multiplex PCR; TCRdb's copy has only in-frame clones and lacks some. The sample has around 160,000 clones, around four fifths seen once. The sample was peripheral blood. The receptors shown here come from a middle-aged woman with active or convalescent COVID-19.

V usage is TRBV11-2 and J usage is TRBJ2-3; a weak D match, TRBD1 (6 bases). Germline loops: CDR1 SGHAT, CDR2 FQNNGV. The V end was cut by 1 base, the J end by 7 bases, with 12 bases between. This CDR3 has 14 amino acids. The CDR3 loop reads CASSLARGPNTQYF. The DNA of the CDR3 is TGTGCCAGCAGCTTAGCCAGGGGACCCAATACGCAGTATTTT.

This clone was recorded many times. J is TRBJ1-5 and V is TRBV19, with 9 bases that match TRBD1. Trimming cost V 10 bases and J 5 bases; bases outside gene matches: 15. CDR1 and CDR2 (germline): LNHDA, SQIVND (reference sequence). The CDR3 totals 16 residues. In nucleotides, the CDR3 is TGTGCCACCAAACCAGACACTGGGACAGGGTATCAGCCCCAGCATTTT. This encodes CATKPDTGTGYQPQHF.

The chain is built from TRBV4-3 and TRBJ2-2; TRBD2 agrees at 10 bases. The CDR3 consists of 14 residues. Germline CDR1 LGHNA, CDR2 YSLEER. V lost 4 bases, J lost 7 bases, and 3 bases stayed unmatched. Here the CDR3 DNA reads TGCGCCAGCAGCCGGGGACTAGCGATCGGGGAGCTGTTTTTT. It encodes CASSRGLAIGELFF.

V is TRBV3-1 (or the pseudogene TRBV3-2) and J is TRBJ1-1, with 9 bases identical to TRBD1. This CDR3 is built from 14 residues. V lost 4 bases and J lost 6; bases outside the gene matches: 6. Germline V lookup: CDR1 LGHDT, CDR2 YNNKEL (reference sequence). The CDR3 protein is CASSRGTGRAEAFF. The CDR3 nucleotides read TGTGCCAGCAGCCGCGGGACAGGGAGGGCTGAAGCTTTCTTT.

The chain links TRBV7-9 to TRBJ1-1; 8 nucleotides align to TRBD1. The trim removed 2 bases at V and 4 bases at J, leaving 6 bases unmatched. This CDR3 is built from 15 residues. Germline V lookup: CDR1 SEHNR, CDR2 FQNEAQ (reference sequence). CDR3 coding DNA: TGTGCCAGCAGCTTAACCGCAGGGGGCGGCACTGAAGCTTTCTTT. As protein: CASSLTAGGGTEAFF.

The chain joins TRBV28 to TRBJ2-7, with 7 bases matching TRBD1. Germline V gene data show CDR1 as MDHEN and CDR2 as SYDVKM. The ends lost 3 bases at V and 2 bases at J; junction bases unmatched: 4. The CDR3 sequence is 14 residues long. CDR3 sequence reads: CASSFPGTAYEQYF. Written as DNA, the CDR3 is TGTGCCAGCAGTTTCCCCGGGACAGCCTACGAGCAGTACTTC. Variable domain in full (rest from reference TRBV28 and TRBJ2-7): DVKVTQSSRYLVKRTGEKVFLECVQDMDHENMFWYRQDPGLGLRLIYFSYDVKMKEKGDIPEGYSVSREKKERFSLILESASTNQTSMYLCASSFPGTAYEQYFGPGTRLTVT.

The rearrangement links TRBV5-1 to TRBJ2-7; 10 nucleotides agree with TRBD1. The J segment lost 3 bases and the V segment lost 4 bases, leaving 7 bases of the junction unmatched. CDR3 size: 15 residues. Looked up from germline, CDR1 is SGHRS and CDR2 is YFSETQ. This chain's CDR3 is CASSRGGTGDYEQYF. CDR3 DNA: TGCGCCAGCAGCCGCGGGGGGACAGGGGACTACGAGCAGTACTTC.

The chain joins TRBV21-1 to TRBJ1-5. TRBV21-1 is classified as a pseudogene. The CDR3 length is 17 residues. The chain's CDR3 is CASRWGLSRGNNQPQHF. The CDR3 region has the DNA TGTGCCAGCAGATGGGGCTTATCGCGGGGTAACAATCAGCCCCAGCATTTT.

This clone was counted only a few times. This rearrangement joins TRBV12-3 or TRBV12-4 to TRBJ1-1; D gene uncertain. CDR3 size: 11 residues. Trimming removed 7 bases at V and 7 bases at J, with 10 bases between. In DNA form, the CDR3 reads TGTGCCAGCACTTACAGCCGTGAAGCTTTCTTT. It codes for CASTYSREAFF.

The chain joins TRBV6-2 or TRBV6-3 to TRBJ1-1; 10 positions match TRBD1. The junction had 6 bases not matched to a gene; V was cut back by 6 bases and J by 11 bases. The CDR3 extends over 12 amino acids. Looked up from germline, CDR1 is MNHEY and CDR2 is SVGEGT. CDR3: CASRPGTGVAFF. The CDR3 DNA reads TGTGCCAGCAGACCTGGGACAGGGGTGGCTTTCTTT.

CDR3 nucleotides: TGTGCCAGCATCGAATCAGGCCTCAGCTCTGGAAACACCATATATTTT. Encoded protein: CASIESGLSSGNTIYF. The V and J genes are TRBV28 and TRBJ1-3; no clear D. The CDR3 runs to 16 residues. Germline V gene sequence: CDR1 MDHEN, CDR2 SYDVKM. Between the trimmed V and J ends, which lost 7 bases and 0 bases, there was a span of 16 bases.

The chain joins TRBV7-6 to TRBJ2-1, with 10 bases identical to TRBD2. The J segment lost 6 bases and the V segment lost 5 bases, leaving 10 bases of the junction unmatched. This CDR3 has 16 residues. The germline CDR1 and CDR2 sequences are SGHVS and FNYEAQ. CDR3 amino acids: CASSPLAGGVVNEQFF. The CDR3 bases are TGTGCCAGCAGCCCGTTAGCGGGAGGAGTCGTCAATGAGCAGTTCTTC. The full variable domain, rest sourced from reference TRBV7-6 and TRBJ2-1, is GAGVSQSPRYKVTKRGQDVALRCDPISGHVSLYWYRQALGQGPEFLTYFNYEAQQDKSGLPNDRFSAERPEGSISTLTIQRTEQRDSAMYRCASSPLAGGVVNEQFFGPGTRLTVL.

The rearrangement uses TRBV6-5 and TRBJ1-5; 7 nucleotides match TRBD1. Germline assignment: CDR1 MNHEY and CDR2 SVGAGI. With 6 bases clipped from V and 3 bases from J, the junction kept 8 bases outside the gene matches. The CDR3 totals 15 residues. CDR3 DNA: TGTGCCAGCAGGCGAGCAGGGACAGACAATCAGCCCCAGCATTTT. Its translation: CASRRAGTDNQPQHF.

Written as DNA, the CDR3 is TGTGCCAGCAGCTTGGCCACGGGGGGGGCCTTCAATGAGCAGTTCTTC. Amino acid sequence: CASSLATGGAFNEQFF. V gene TRBV5-4 combines with J gene TRBJ2-1; TRBD2 aligns across 8 bases. CDR1 is SGHNT and CDR2 is YYREEE in the germline V gene (reference sequence). V lost 0 bases to trimming and J lost 6 bases; unmatched junction nucleotides: 8. This CDR3 spans 16 amino acids.

The chain recombines TRBV10-1 with TRBJ1-1; D might be TRBD1 (5 bases). This CDR3 region has 14 residues. CDR1 is WNHNN and CDR2 is SYGVQD in the germline V gene (reference sequence). The V and J ends lost 2 bases and 5 bases respectively, with 12 bases between them. The CDR3 DNA sequence: TGCGCCAGCAGTGAGGATCAGGGTTATACTGAAGCTTTCTTT. It translates to CASSEDQGYTEAFF.

The gene calls are TRBV5-1 and TRBJ1-6; D call uncertain. CDR1 is SGHRS, CDR2 YFSETQ, per germline. V shed 0 bases and J shed 8 bases, with 12 bases lying between them. The CDR3 extends over 15 amino acids. CDR3 region: CASSLAGARDSPLHF. The CDR3 DNA is TGCGCCAGCAGCTTGGCCGGAGCCCGGGATTCACCCCTCCACTTT.

The rearrangement uses TRBV4-1 and TRBJ2-6, with TRBD2 matching 7 bases. This CDR3 is 17 amino acids long. V shed 2 bases, J shed 0 bases, and the junction held 4 bases outside the gene matches. Germline V lookup: CDR1 MGHRA, CDR2 YSYEKL. The CDR3 region has the DNA TGCGCCAGCAGCCAATGGGGAGGGACCTCTGGGGCCAACGTCCTGACTTTC. Protein: CASSQWGGTSGANVLTF.

This clone turned up a few times. The chain has TRBV12-5 and TRBJ1-2; 7 bases agree with TRBD1. CDR3 length: 13 amino acids. CDR1 is LGHNT, CDR2 FRNRAP, per germline. V shed 7 bases and J 8 bases; nucleotides not matched to a gene: 10. CDR3: CASAVQGMEGYTF. The CDR3 DNA sequence: TGTGCTAGTGCCGTACAGGGGATGGAGGGCTACACCTTC.

This chain links TRBV6-5 with TRBJ1-2, with a possible D match to TRBD1 (5 bases). This CDR3 comprises 13 residues. V was trimmed by 2 bases and J by 7 bases, leaving 11 bases between them. Germline CDR1 MNHEY, CDR2 SVGAGI. The CDR3 sequence: CASSYQQGGGYTF. For the CDR3, the DNA is TGTGCCAGCAGTTACCAGCAGGGCGGTGGCTACACCTTC.

This clone has more than one count but fewer than ten. The rearrangement uses TRBV5-1 and TRBJ1-1; 11 nucleotides match TRBD1. Unmatched junction bases numbered 5, after V lost 6 bases and J lost 4 bases. Germline CDR1 is SGHRS and CDR2 is YFSETQ. The CDR3 runs 14 residues. This CDR3 reads CASNTGTGGTEAFF. DNA of the CDR3: TGCGCCAGCAATACCGGGACAGGGGGCACTGAAGCTTTCTTT.

V and J are TRBV18 and TRBJ2-7, with no clear D. The CDR3 is made up of 14 amino acids. Germline V gene lookup returns CDR1 KGHSH and CDR2 LQKENI. V dropped 3 bases and J dropped 2 bases, with 11 bases sitting between them. The CDR3 DNA sequence: TGTGCCAGCTCACCGGTACAGACCGCCTACGAGCAGTACTTC. It is translated as CASSPVQTAYEQYF.

The chain uses TRBV29-1 and TRBJ2-6, with D tentatively TRBD1 (6 bases). V lost 6 bases and J 0 bases, leaving 15 bases between the germline ends. Looked up from germline, CDR1 is SQVTM and CDR2 is ANQGSEA. This CDR3 contains 16 residues. The CDR3 nucleotides are TGCAGCGTACGGGACACGGAAAACTCTGGGGCCAACGTCCTGACTTTC. This gives the protein CSVRDTENSGANVLTF.

The genes are TRBV7-9 and TRBJ2-7, with D possibly TRBD1 on 6 matching bases. CDR1 and CDR2 (germline): SEHNR, FQNEAQ (reference sequence). CDR3 length: 14 amino acids. Trimming left V 5 bases short and J 2 bases short, with 13 bases between. CDR3 residues: CASSPQGGPYEQYF. The CDR3 DNA follows: TGTGCCAGCAGCCCACAAGGGGGACCCTACGAGCAGTACTTC.

DNA of the CDR3: TGTGCCAGCAGCTTAGCTGGGAGCTCCTACAATGAGCAGTTCTTC. This sequence encodes CASSLAGSSYNEQFF. V is TRBV7-2 and J is TRBJ2-1, with TRBD2 as a possible D gene (5 bases). V lost 0 bases and J 0 bases, leaving 6 bases between the germline ends. The CDR3 is made up of 15 amino acids. Germline V gene data show CDR1 as SGHTA and CDR2 as FQGNSA.

CDR3 in amino acids: CASSQWLAGEGEQFF. CDR3 DNA sequence: TGTGCCAGTAGTCAATGGCTAGCGGGAGAGGGAGAGCAGTTCTTC. The chain combines TRBV19 with TRBJ2-1, with 10 positions matching TRBD2. V shed 5 bases, J shed 10 bases, and the junction held 11 bases outside the gene matches. The germline V gene encodes CDR1 LNHDA and CDR2 SQIVND (reference sequence). The CDR3 is 15 amino acids.